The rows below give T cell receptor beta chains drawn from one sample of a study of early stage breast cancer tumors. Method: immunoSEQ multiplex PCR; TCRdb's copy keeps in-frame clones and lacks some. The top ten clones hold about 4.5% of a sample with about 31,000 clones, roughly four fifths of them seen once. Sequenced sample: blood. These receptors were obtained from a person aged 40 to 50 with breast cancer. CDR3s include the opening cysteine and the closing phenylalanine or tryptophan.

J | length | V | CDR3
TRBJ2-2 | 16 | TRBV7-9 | CASSLRGQVNTGELFF
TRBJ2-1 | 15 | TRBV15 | CATSRDLGRANEQFF
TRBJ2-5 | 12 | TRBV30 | CAWSAVKETQYF
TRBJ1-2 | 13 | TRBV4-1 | CASSQESNYGYTF
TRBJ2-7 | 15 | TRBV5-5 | CASSWDPGLAYEQYF
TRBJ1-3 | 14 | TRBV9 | CASSVEGSGNTIYF
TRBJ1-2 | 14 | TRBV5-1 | CASSAGTADYGYTF
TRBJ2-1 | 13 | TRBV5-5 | CASSHERPNEQFF
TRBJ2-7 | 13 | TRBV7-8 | CASSYRLVREQYF
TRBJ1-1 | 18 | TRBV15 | CATSRDSLWREGNTEAFF
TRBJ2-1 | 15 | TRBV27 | CASNRLGGSYNEQFF
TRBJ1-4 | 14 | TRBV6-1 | CASTSDPIAEKLFF
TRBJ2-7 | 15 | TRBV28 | CASSFPGVGSYEQYF
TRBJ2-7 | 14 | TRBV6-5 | CASRDRGCAYEQYF
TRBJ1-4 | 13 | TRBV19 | CASATGANEKLFF
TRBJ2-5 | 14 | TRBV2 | CASSEGLHQETQYF
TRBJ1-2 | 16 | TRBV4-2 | CASSQARTQGYYGYTF
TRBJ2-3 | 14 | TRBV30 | CAWRLAGGLGTQYF
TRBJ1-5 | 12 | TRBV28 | CASSLNEGVRNF
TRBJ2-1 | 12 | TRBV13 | CASSFWGNEQFF
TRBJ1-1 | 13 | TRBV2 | CASNRQGDTEAFF
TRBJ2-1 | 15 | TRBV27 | CASSSLAGGYDEQFF
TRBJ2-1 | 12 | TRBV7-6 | CASSPFDNEQFF
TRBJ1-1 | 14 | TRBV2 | CASSPGTGNTEAFF
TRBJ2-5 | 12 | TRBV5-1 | CASSGDQETQYF
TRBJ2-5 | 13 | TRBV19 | CASSTQAGETQYF
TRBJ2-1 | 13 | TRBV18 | CASSPSPPDRELF
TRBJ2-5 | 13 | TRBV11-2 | CASSFGGEETQYF
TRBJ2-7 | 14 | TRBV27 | CASSRGTYSYEQYF
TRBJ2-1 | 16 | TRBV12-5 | CASGLVLGQKPNEQFF
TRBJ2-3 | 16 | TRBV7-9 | CASSLTSGSSTDTQYF
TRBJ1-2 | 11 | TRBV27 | CASGSGYGYTF
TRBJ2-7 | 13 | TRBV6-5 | CASRFLDRYEQYF
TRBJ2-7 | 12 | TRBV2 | CASSSQGDEQYF
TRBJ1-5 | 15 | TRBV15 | CATSREGDRDQPQHF
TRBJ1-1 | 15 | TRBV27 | CASSSRGAMNTEAFF
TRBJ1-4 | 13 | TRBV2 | CASSEPANEKLFF
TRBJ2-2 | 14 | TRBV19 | CASNKGEGARELFF
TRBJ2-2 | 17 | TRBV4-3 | CASSHEGYQGATGELFF
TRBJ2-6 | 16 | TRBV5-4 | CASSSGWSSGANVLTF
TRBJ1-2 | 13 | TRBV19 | CASSSDAGVKMTF
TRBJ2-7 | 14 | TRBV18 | CASSPRQGTYEQYF
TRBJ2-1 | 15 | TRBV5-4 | CASRQGPESVSEQFF
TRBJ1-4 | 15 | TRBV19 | CASSSLQDQGEKLFF